This T cell receptor (beta chain) was captured in a study of T cells after yellow fever vaccination. Looking at the study overall: When fractions had low cell numbers, they were prepared with SMART-Seq v4 Ultra Low Input. Notes on the study in general: Contamination of FACS-sorted repertoires by abundant clonotypes from the bulk population could occur.

V lost 7 bases, J lost 6 bases, and 13 bases lay in between. CDR3 length: 13 residues. Turning to this clonotype: Antigen unknown.

MiXCR, run by TCRdb on the 5' RACE reads, gives a single entry per CDR3 protein. The sample has fewer than 450,000 distinct CDR3 sequences, about 4% seen once. The sequencing here drew on PBMCs, taken 5 days after the yellow fever booster vaccination. This clonotype was obtained from a man in his late teens or twenties who received the YFV17D yellow fever vaccine. The chain couples TRBV12-3 or TRBV12-4 to TRBJ2-1; tentative D call: TRBD2 (5 bases). CDR3 loop: CASTRTLTNEQFF. The DNA for the CDR3 is TGTGCCAGCACCCGGACTCTCACCAATGAGCAGTTCTTC.